The 15 T cell receptor beta chains listed next were all sequenced from one sample in a study of CD8 T cells in Susac syndrome. When the RNA was reverse transcribed, random hexamers were used with an input of 0.5 to 1 ug. TCRdb re-derived calls from the immunoSEQ multiplex PCR reads in MiXCR, one entry per CDR3 protein. Among 95,000 to 150,000 distinct CDR3 sequences listed, roughly 94% were seen once. The sequenced sample was CD8+ T cells from PBMCs. Every receptor here comes from a human donor with Susac syndrome.

DNA of the CDR3: TGTGCCATCAAAGGAGGGACTGAAGCTTTCTTT. This translates into CAIKGGTEAFF. V usage is TRBV10-3 and J usage is TRBJ1-1; D unclear. The V end was cut by 7 bases, the J end by 5 bases, with 8 bases between. This CDR3 is 11 amino acids long. CDR1 is ENHRY and CDR2 is SYGVKD in the germline V gene.

This clonotype was observed a handful of times. The chain has TRBV11-2 and TRBJ2-3; D tentatively reads TRBD1 or TRBD2 (5 bases each). The CDR3 consists of 11 residues. From germline, CDR1 is SGHAT and CDR2 FQNNGV. V was pared by 4 bases and J by 6 bases, with 5 bases between. CDR3 sequence reads: CASSWGDTQYF. Written as DNA, the CDR3 is TGTGCCAGCAGCTGGGGGGATACGCAGTATTTT.

The CDR3 loop reads CASSLNQETQYF. The DNA for the CDR3 is TGTGCCAGCAGCCTAAACCAAGAGACCCAGTACTTC. The V gene is TRBV13, the J gene TRBJ2-5; no clear D gene. The V gene's germline CDR1 is PRHDT and CDR2 FYEKMQ (reference sequence). The CDR3 is 12 amino acids. V lost 5 bases and J 0 bases, leaving 4 bases between the germline ends.

The chain employs TRBV20-1 and TRBJ1-1; TRBD1 aligns across 10 bases. Germline V CDR1 and CDR2: DFQATT, SNEGSKA (reference sequence). The trim removed 4 bases at V and 5 bases at J, leaving 4 bases unmatched. The CDR3 loop spans 13 amino acids. In DNA form, the CDR3 reads TGCAGTGCTACCGGGACAGGGGTGACTGAAGCTTTCTTT. Translating gives CSATGTGVTEAFF.

The chain couples TRBV7-8 to TRBJ1-5, with D unclear. V shed 3 bases and J shed 3 bases, with 15 bases lying between them. This CDR3 contains 16 residues. CDR1 and CDR2 from the germline V gene are SGHVS and FQNEAQ. CDR3 amino acids: CASSLSTGKLNQPQHF. As DNA, the CDR3 is TGTGCCAGCAGCTTGTCGACGGGAAAGCTCAATCAGCCCCAGCATTTT.

This clonotype was counted a single time. This chain uses TRBV29-1 with TRBJ1-1, with no clear D. This CDR3 region has 12 residues. V lost 5 bases and J lost 8, with 15 bases in between. Looked up from germline, CDR1 is SQVTM and CDR2 is ANQGSEA. The DNA for the CDR3 is TGCAGCGTTAATCCCGGGAGGGCGGAAGCTTTCTTT. Amino acids: CSVNPGRAEAFF. Variable domain in full (rest from reference TRBV29-1 and TRBJ1-1): SAVISQKPSRDICQRGTSLTIQCQVDSQVTMMFWYRQQPGQSLTLIATANQGSEATYESGFVIDKFPISRPNLTFSTLTVSNMSPEDSSIYLCSVNPGRAEAFFGQGTRLTVV.

J is TRBJ2-7 and V is TRBV7-6; 8 positions agree with TRBD2. The ends lost 1 base at V and 0 bases at J; junction bases unmatched: 8. Germline CDR1 reads SGHVS; CDR2 reads FNYEAQ. CDR3 length: 17 residues. As DNA, the CDR3 is TGTGCCAGCAGCTTAGGTGCTGGCGGGGGGCCCTCCTACGAGCAGTACTTC. It yields the protein CASSLGAGGGPSYEQYF.

V usage is TRBV21-1 and J usage is TRBJ2-1; the table's D call of TRBD2 was not tested on the DNA. TRBV21-1 is shown as a pseudogene. The CDR3 totals 21 residues. This chain's CDR3 is CASSKAPGLAGRRGSYNEQFF. For the CDR3, the DNA is TGTGCCAGCAGCAAAGCCCCAGGACTAGCGGGGCGCCGGGGCTCCTACAATGAGCAGTTCTTC.

The J gene is TRBJ1-2, the V gene TRBV6-4, with 8 bases fitting TRBD1. Trimming took 9 bases from V and 5 from J; bases not matched to a gene: 8. Germline values: CDR1 MRHNA, CDR2 SNTAGT. CDR3 length equals 13 residues. CDR3 bases: TGTGCCAGGGGGGACAGGATTCTGTATGGCTACACCTTC. Encoded protein: CARGDRILYGYTF.

V usage is TRBV9 and J usage is TRBJ2-2; tentatively, D is TRBD2 (6 bases). CDR1 is SGDLS and CDR2 is YYNGEE in the germline V gene. Deletions cut 2 bases from V and 7 bases from J, with 18 bases between. The CDR3 has 16 residues. CDR3 sequence: CASSVGREVVYGELFF. In nucleotides, the CDR3 is TGTGCCAGCAGCGTCGGCAGGGAGGTAGTCTACGGGGAGCTGTTTTTT.

The chain joins TRBV4-2 to TRBJ2-1; TRBD1 might be the D (5 bases). The ends were cut back, 1 base at V and 4 bases at J, with 14 bases in the middle. Germline-derived CDR1 and CDR2 are LGHNA and YNFKEQ. The CDR3 loop spans 16 amino acids. CDR3 nucleotide sequence: TGTGCCAGCAGCCAAGCCTTGGGGCGCCAGTACAATGAGCAGTTCTTC. Its translation is CASSQALGRQYNEQFF.

V is TRBV20-1 and J is TRBJ1-4; 7 nucleotides agree with TRBD1. The J segment lost 15 bases and the V segment lost 0 bases, leaving 22 bases of the junction unmatched. Germline V gene lookup returns CDR1 DFQATT and CDR2 SNEGSKA (reference sequence). The CDR3 sequence is 17 residues long. The CDR3 is CSARDFSRGQTSKNLFF. The CDR3 DNA sequence: TGCAGTGCTAGAGATTTCAGTAGGGGACAGACGTCGAAAAACTTGTTTTTT.

The genes are TRBV5-8 and TRBJ1-1; 8 nucleotides line up with TRBD1. Germline V gene data show CDR1 as SGHTS and CDR2 as YDEGEE. After removal of 4 bases from V and 3 bases from J, the junction contained 14 bases not matched to a gene. The CDR3 is 17 amino acids. The DNA for the CDR3 is TGTGCCAGCAGCCGACTGGCCCAGGGGGCGCCGGACACTGAAGCTTTCTTT. Its protein product is CASSRLAQGAPDTEAFF.

V is TRBV29-1 and J is TRBJ1-2; tentative D call: TRBD1 (6 bases). The CDR3 runs 14 residues. From germline, CDR1 is SQVTM and CDR2 ANQGSEA. V lost 3 bases to trimming and J lost 0 bases, with 11 bases between them. DNA of the CDR3: TGCAGCGTTGAGGGGGCCGGCCCTAACTATGGCTACACCTTC. Translating it yields CSVEGAGPNYGYTF.

The J gene is TRBJ1-4, the V gene TRBV5-4; D remains unclear. The V and J ends lost 0 bases and 7 bases respectively, with 7 bases between them. Per the germline V gene, CDR1 is SGHNT and CDR2 is YYREEE (reference sequence). The CDR3 is 13 residues long. The CDR3 coding sequence is TGTGCCAGCAGCTTGGGACACCGTGAAAAACTGTTTTTT. Its translation is CASSLGHREKLFF.